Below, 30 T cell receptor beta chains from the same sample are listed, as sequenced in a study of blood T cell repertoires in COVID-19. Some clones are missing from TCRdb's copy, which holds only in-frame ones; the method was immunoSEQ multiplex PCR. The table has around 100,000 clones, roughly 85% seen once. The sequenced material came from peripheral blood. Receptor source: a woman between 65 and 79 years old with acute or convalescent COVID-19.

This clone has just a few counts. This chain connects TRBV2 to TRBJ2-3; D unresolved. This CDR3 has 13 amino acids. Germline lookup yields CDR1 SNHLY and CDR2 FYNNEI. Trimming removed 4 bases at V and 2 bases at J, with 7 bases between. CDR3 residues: CASSGTHTDTQYF. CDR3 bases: TGTGCCAGCAGTGGAACACACACAGATACGCAGTATTTT. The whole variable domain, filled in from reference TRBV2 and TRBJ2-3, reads EPEVTQTPSHQVTQMGQEVILRCVPISNHLYFYWYRQILGQKVEFLVSFYNNEISEKSEIFDDQFSVERPDGSNFTLKIRSTKLEDSAMYFCASSGTHTDTQYFGPGTRLTVL.

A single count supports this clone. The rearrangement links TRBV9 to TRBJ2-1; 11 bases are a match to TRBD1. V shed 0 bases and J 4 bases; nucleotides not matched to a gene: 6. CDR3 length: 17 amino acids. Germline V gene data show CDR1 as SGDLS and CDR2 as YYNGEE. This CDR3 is CASSVALGQGAYNEQFF. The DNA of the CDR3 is TGTGCCAGCAGCGTAGCGCTAGGACAGGGGGCATACAATGAGCAGTTCTTC.

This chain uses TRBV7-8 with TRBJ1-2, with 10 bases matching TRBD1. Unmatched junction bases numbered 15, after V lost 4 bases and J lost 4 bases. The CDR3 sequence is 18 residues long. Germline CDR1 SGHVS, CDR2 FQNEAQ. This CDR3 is CASSSYSGTGAFSYGYTF. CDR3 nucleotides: TGTGCCAGCAGCTCATACTCCGGGACAGGGGCTTTTAGCTATGGCTACACCTTC.

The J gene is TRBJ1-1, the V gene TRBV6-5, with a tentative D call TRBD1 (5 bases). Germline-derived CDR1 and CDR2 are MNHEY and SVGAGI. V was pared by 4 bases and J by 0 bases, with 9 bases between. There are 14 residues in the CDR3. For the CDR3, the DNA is TGTGCCAGCAGTTCGACAGCGTTGAACACTGAAGCTTTCTTT. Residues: CASSSTALNTEAFF.

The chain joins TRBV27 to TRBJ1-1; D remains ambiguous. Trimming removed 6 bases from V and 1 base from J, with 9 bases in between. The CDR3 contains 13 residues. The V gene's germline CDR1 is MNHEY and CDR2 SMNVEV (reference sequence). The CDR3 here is CASRRDTNTEAFF. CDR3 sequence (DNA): TGTGCCAGCAGACGAGACACGAACACTGAAGCTTTCTTT.

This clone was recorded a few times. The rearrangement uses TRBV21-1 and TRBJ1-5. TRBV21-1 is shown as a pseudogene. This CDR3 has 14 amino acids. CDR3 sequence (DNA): TGTGCCAGCAGCCTCTCCGAAGAGATTCTGCCCCAGCATTTT. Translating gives CASSLSEEILPQHF.

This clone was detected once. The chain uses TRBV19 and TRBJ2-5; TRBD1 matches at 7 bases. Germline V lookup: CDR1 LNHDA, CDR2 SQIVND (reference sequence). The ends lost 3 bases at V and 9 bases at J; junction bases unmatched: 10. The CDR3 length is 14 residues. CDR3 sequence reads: CASSIPWGQGAQYF. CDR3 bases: TGTGCCAGTAGTATCCCGTGGGGCCAGGGGGCCCAGTACTTC.

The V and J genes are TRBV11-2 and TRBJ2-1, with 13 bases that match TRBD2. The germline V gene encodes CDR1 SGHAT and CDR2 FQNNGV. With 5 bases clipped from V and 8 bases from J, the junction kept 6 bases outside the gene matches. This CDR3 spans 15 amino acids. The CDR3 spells CASSPRTSGGDEQFF. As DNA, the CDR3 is TGTGCCAGCAGCCCCAGGACTAGCGGGGGTGATGAGCAGTTCTTC.

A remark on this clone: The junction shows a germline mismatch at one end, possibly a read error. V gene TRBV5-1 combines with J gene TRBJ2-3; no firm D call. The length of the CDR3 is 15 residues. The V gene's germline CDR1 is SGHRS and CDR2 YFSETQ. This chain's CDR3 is CTSSLASPGTDTQYF. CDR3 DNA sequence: TGCACCAGCAGCTTGGCCTCCCCCGGGACAGATACGCAGTATTTT.

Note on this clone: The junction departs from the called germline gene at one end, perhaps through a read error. The CDR3 nucleotides are TGCAGCGGTGAACAGGGACAGACCTATAGCAATCAGCCCCAGCATTTT. Amino acid sequence: CSGEQGQTYSNQPQHF. The rearrangement joins TRBV29-1 to TRBJ1-5; 7 bases fit TRBD1. Germline CDR1 is SQVTM and CDR2 is ANQGSEA. There are 16 residues in the CDR3.

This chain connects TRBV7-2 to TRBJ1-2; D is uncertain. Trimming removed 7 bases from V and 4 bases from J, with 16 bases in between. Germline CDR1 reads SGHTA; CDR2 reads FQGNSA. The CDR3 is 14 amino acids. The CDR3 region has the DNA TGTGCCAGCACCGCACCCGGGGAGGCCTATGGCTACACCTTC. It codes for CASTAPGEAYGYTF.

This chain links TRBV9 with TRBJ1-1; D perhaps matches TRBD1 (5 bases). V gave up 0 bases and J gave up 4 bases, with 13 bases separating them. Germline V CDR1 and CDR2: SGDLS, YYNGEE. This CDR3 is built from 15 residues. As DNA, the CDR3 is TGTGCCAGCAGCGTAGCTACGGGGGGTGGCACTGAAGCTTTCTTT. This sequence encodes CASSVATGGGTEAFF.

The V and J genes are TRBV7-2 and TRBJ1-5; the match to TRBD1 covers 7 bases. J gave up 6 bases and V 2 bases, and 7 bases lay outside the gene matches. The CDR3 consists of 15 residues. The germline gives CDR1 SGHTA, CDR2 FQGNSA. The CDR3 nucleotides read TGTGCCAGCAGCTTAACCTCAGGGGGGAGTCAGCCCCAGCATTTT. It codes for CASSLTSGGSQPQHF.

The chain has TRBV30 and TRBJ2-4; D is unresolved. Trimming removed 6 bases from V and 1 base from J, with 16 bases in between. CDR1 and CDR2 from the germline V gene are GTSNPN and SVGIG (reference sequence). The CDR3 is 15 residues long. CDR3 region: CACLLMRSAKNIQYF. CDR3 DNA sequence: TGTGCCTGTCTGCTTATGAGGTCGGCCAAAAACATTCAGTACTTC.

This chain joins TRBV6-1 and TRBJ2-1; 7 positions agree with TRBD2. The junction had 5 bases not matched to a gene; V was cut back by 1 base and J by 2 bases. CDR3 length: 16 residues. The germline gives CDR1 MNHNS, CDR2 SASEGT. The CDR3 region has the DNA TGTGCCAGCAGTGAAGAAGGCGGGGGTCCCTACAATGAGCAGTTCTTC. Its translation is CASSEEGGGPYNEQFF.

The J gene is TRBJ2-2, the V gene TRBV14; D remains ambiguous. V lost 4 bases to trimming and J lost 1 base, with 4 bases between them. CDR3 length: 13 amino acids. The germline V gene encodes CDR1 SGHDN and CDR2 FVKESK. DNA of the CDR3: TGTGCCAGCAGCCCCAGGAACACCGGGGAGCTGTTTTTT. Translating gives CASSPRNTGELFF.

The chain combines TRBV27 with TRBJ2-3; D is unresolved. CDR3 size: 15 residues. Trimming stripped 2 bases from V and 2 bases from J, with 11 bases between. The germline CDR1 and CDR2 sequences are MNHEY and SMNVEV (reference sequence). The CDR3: CASSLTVTYTDTQYF. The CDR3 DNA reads TGTGCCAGCAGTTTAACAGTTACATACACAGATACGCAGTATTTT.

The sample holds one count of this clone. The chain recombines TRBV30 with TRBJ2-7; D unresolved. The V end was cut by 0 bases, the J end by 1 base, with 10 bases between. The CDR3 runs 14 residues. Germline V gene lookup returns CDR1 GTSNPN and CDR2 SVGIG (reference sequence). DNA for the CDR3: TGTGCCTGGAGTGTACGGAGCACTTCCTACGAGCAGTACTTC. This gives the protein CAWSVRSTSYEQYF. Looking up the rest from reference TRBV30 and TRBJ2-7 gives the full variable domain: SQTIHQWPATLVQPVGSPLSLECTVEGTSNPNLYWYRQAAGRGLQLLFYSVGIGQISSEVPQNLSASRPQDRQFILSSKKLLLSDSGFYLCAWSVRSTSYEQYFGPGTRLTVT.

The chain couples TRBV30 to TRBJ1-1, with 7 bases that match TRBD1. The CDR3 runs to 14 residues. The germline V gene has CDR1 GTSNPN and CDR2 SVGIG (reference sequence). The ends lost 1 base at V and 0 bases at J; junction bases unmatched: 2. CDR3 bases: TGTGCCTGGAGTGAGGGGGCCGTGAACACTGAAGCTTTCTTT. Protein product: CAWSEGAVNTEAFF.

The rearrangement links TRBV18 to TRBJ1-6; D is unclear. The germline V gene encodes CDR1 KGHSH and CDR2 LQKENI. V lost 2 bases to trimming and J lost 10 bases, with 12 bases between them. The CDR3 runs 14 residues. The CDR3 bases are TGTGCCAGCTCACCAGAACGCCTGGGCTCACCCCTCCACTTT. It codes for CASSPERLGSPLHF.

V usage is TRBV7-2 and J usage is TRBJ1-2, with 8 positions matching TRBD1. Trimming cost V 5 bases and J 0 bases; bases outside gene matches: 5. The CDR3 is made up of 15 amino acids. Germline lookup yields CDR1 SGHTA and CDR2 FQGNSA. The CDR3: CASSPSGGSNYGYTF. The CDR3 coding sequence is TGTGCCAGCAGCCCATCAGGGGGCTCTAACTATGGCTACACCTTC. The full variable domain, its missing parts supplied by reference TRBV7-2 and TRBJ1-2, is GAGVSQSPSNKVTEKGKDVELRCDPISGHTALYWYRQSLGQGLEFLIYFQGNSAPDKSGLPSDRFSAERTGGSVSTLTIQRTQQEDSAVYLCASSPSGGSNYGYTFGSGTRLTVV.

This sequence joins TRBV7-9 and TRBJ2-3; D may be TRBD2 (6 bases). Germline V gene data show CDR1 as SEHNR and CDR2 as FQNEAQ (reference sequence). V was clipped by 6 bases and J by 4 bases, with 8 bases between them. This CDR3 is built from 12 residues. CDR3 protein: CASRGEADTQYF. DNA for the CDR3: TGTGCCAGCAGGGGGGAGGCAGATACGCAGTATTTT.

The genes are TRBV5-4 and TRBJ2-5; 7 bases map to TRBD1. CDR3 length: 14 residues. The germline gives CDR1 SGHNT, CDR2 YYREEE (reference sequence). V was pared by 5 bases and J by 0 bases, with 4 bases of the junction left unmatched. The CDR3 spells CASRSGTDQETQYF. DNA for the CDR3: TGTGCCAGCAGGAGTGGGACAGACCAAGAGACCCAGTACTTC. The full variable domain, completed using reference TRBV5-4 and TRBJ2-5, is ETGVTQSPTHLIKTRGQQVTLRCSSQSGHNTVSWYQQALGQGPQFIFQYYREEENGRGNFPPRFSGLQFPNYSSELNVNALELDDSALYLCASRSGTDQETQYFGPGTRLLVL.

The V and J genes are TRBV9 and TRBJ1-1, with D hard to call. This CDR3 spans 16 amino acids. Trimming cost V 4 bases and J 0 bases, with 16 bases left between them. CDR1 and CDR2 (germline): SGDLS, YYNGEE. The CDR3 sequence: CASSLSSTVMNTEAFF. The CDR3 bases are TGTGCCAGCAGCTTAAGCTCTACAGTCATGAACACTGAAGCTTTCTTT.

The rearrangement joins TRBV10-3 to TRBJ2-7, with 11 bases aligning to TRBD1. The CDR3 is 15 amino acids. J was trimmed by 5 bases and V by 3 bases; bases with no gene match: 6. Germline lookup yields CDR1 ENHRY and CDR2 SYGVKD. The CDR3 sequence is CAISESGTGGHEQYF. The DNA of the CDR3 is TGTGCCATCAGTGAATCCGGGACAGGGGGACACGAGCAGTACTTC.

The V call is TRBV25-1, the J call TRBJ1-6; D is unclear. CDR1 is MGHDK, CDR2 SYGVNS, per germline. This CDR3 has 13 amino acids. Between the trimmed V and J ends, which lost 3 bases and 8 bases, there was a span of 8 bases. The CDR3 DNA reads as TGTGCCAGCAGTGATTTTCAGGATTCACCCCTCCACTTT. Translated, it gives CASSDFQDSPLHF.

The CDR3 region is CASSRGSNTEAFF. In DNA, the CDR3 is TGTGCCAGCAGTCGAGGGTCGAACACTGAAGCTTTCTTT. The chain is built from TRBV12-3 or TRBV12-4 and TRBJ1-1, with D unresolved. The CDR3 runs 13 residues. V was clipped by 5 bases and J by 1 base, with 8 bases between them.

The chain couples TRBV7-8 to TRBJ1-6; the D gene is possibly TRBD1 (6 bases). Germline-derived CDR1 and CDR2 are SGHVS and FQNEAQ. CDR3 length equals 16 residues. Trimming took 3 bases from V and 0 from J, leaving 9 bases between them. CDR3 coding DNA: TGTGCCAGCAGCTTCGGGGGGCCCTCCTATAATTCACCCCTCCACTTT. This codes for CASSFGGPSYNSPLHF.

The CDR3 DNA is TGTGCCAGCAGCCACGTAAATTTAGCGGGGGCCGACACAGATACGCAGTATTTT. It yields the protein CASSHVNLAGADTDTQYF. The chain couples TRBV3-1 (or the pseudogene TRBV3-2) to TRBJ2-3; 9 nucleotides align to TRBD2. The CDR3 is made up of 18 amino acids. Germline lookup yields CDR1 LGHDT and CDR2 YNNKEL (reference sequence). With V trimmed by 3 bases and J by 2 bases, 12 bases remained unmatched.

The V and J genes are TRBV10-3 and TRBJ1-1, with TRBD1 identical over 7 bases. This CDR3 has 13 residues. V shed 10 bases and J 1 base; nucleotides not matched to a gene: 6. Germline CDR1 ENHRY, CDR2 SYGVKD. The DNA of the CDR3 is TGTGCCACCGGGGGACAGCAGAACACTGAAGCTTTCTTT. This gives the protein CATGGQQNTEAFF.